The clone carrying this T cell receptor beta chain was observed a few times. Its antigen remains unknown. The data stem from a study of immune evolution from preneoplasia to lung adenocarcinoma. V shed 5 bases and J shed 2 bases, with 21 bases lying between them. Per germline, CDR1 SGHAT and CDR2 FQNNGV. The CDR3 is 17 residues long. TCRdb keeps only in-frame clones here, not all; method: immunoSEQ multiplex PCR. The sample includes 10,000 or so clones, about 80% seen only once; the top ten take 4% to 5.5%. The study, taken as a whole, reports: From normal lung to invasive adenocarcinoma, top clone frequencies appeared to decrease. KRAS-mutant nodules had the highest T cell clonality.

Specimen: FFPE minimally invasive lung adenocarcinoma tissue. This TCR came from a person aged 70 to 85 with lung adenocarcinoma. J is TRBJ2-5 and V is TRBV11-2, with D tentatively TRBD1 (7 bases). The CDR3 nucleotides read TGTGCCAGCAGCCCTCCGGGACAGATGGCGGGGCAAGAGACCCAGTACTTC. Protein sequence: CASSPPGQMAGQETQYF.